Below, 20 T cell receptor beta chains from the same sample are listed, as sequenced in a study of CD4+ T cells in melanoma. TCRdb keeps only in-frame clones here, not all; method: immunoSEQ multiplex PCR. The table records about 55,000 clones, roughly three quarters of them present only once. The specimen sequenced was tumor tissue. Receptor source: a human donor with melanoma.

V usage is TRBV5-1 and J usage is TRBJ2-1; 9 bases line up with TRBD2. The CDR3 is made up of 16 amino acids. The germline V gene has CDR1 SGHRS and CDR2 YFSETQ. The junction had 5 bases not matched to a gene; V was cut back by 0 bases and J by 4 bases. The CDR3 protein is CASSLDSGGPYNEQFF. For the CDR3, the DNA is TGCGCCAGCAGCTTGGACAGCGGGGGGCCGTACAATGAGCAGTTCTTC. The whole variable domain, filled in from reference TRBV5-1 and TRBJ2-1, reads KAGVTQTPRYLIKTRGQQVTLSCSPISGHRSVSWYQQTPGQGLQFLFEYFSETQRNKGNFPGRFSGRQFSNSRSEMNVSTLELGDSALYLCASSLDSGGPYNEQFFGPGTRLTVL.

The chain uses TRBV11-3 and TRBJ2-1; no clear D. This CDR3 has 17 residues. The V and J ends lost 1 base and 4 bases respectively, with 17 bases between them. The germline V gene encodes CDR1 SGHNT and CDR2 YENEEA. The CDR3 here is CASSLALGSGVYNEQFF. In DNA, the CDR3 is TGTGCCAGCAGCTTAGCGTTAGGGTCTGGGGTATACAATGAGCAGTTCTTC.

The chain links TRBV6-5 to TRBJ1-6; a weak D match, TRBD1 (5 bases). The CDR3 consists of 15 residues. Trimming removed 0 bases from V and 9 bases from J, with 12 bases in between. Germline V CDR1 and CDR2: MNHEY, SVGAGI. CDR3 sequence: CASSYSRGPISPLHF. CDR3 nucleotide sequence: TGTGCCAGCAGTTACTCAAGGGGCCCCATTTCACCCCTCCACTTT.

The J gene is TRBJ2-5, the V gene TRBV18; D call uncertain. The CDR3 length is 13 residues. V was cut by 0 bases and J by 3 bases, with 5 bases left in between. The germline gives CDR1 KGHSH, CDR2 LQKENI. The CDR3 nucleotides are TGTGCCAGCTCACCACCGAATGAAGAGACCCAGTACTTC. It yields the protein CASSPPNEETQYF. The whole variable domain, remainder taken from reference TRBV18 and TRBJ2-5, is NAGVMQNPRHLVRRRGQEARLRCSPMKGHSHVYWYRQLPEEGLKFMVYLQKENIIDESGMPKERFSAEFPKEGPSILRIQQVVRGDSAAYFCASSPPNEETQYFGPGTRLLVL.

The chain uses TRBV18 and TRBJ1-2; D remains ambiguous. The CDR3 has 18 residues. Trimming shortened V by 0 bases and J by 0 bases, and 17 bases separated the two germline ends. Germline-derived CDR1 and CDR2 are KGHSH and LQKENI. The CDR3 here is CASSPPGFSQETNYGYTF. DNA for the CDR3: TGTGCCAGCTCACCACCTGGATTCAGTCAGGAAACTAACTATGGCTACACCTTC.

This sequence joins TRBV4-2 and TRBJ2-7; 7 bases are shared with TRBD2. Germline-derived CDR1 and CDR2 are LGHNA and YNFKEQ. V lost 0 bases to trimming and J lost 2 bases; unmatched junction nucleotides: 4. The CDR3 is made up of 15 amino acids. The CDR3 loop is CASSQDYGGTYEQYF. The CDR3 DNA is TGTGCCAGCAGCCAAGATTACGGGGGGACCTACGAGCAGTACTTC.

This clone was found many times. The rearrangement links TRBV11-1 to TRBJ2-7; TRBD1 agrees at 9 bases. Germline loops: CDR1 SGHAT, CDR2 FQDESV (reference sequence). V lost 6 bases to trimming and J lost 2 bases; unmatched junction nucleotides: 17. The CDR3 has 18 amino acids. This CDR3 reads CASSSRDPRDRVPYEQYF. The CDR3 DNA follows: TGTGCCAGCAGTTCCCGAGACCCCCGGGACAGGGTACCCTACGAGCAGTACTTC.

The chain recombines TRBV7-9 with TRBJ2-7; the match to TRBD1 covers 11 bases. V lost 4 bases to trimming and J lost 0 bases; unmatched junction nucleotides: 2. The CDR3 contains 15 residues. CDR1 is SEHNR and CDR2 is FQNEAQ in the germline V gene (reference sequence). In DNA, the CDR3 is TGTGCCAGCAGCTCGGGACAGGGGGTCTCCTACGAGCAGTACTTC. Translation: CASSSGQGVSYEQYF.

V is TRBV4-1 and J is TRBJ2-7; possibly TRBD1 or TRBD2 for D (5 bases each). Trimming took off 1 base at V and 0 bases at J, with 10 bases between the two ends. Germline V gene lookup returns CDR1 MGHRA and CDR2 YSYEKL. This CDR3 has 15 amino acids. DNA of the CDR3: TGCGCCAGCAGCCAAGTAGGGGACGGCTCCTACGAGCAGTACTTC. Protein product: CASSQVGDGSYEQYF.

The chain uses TRBV7-9 and TRBJ1-1; D uncertain. The germline gives CDR1 SEHNR, CDR2 FQNEAQ (reference sequence). This CDR3 spans 17 amino acids. Trimming cost V 3 bases and J 4 bases, with 21 bases left between them. CDR3 DNA sequence: TGTGCCAGCAGCTTGGTAGGGAAGCTCGCGGTTGGCACTGAAGCTTTCTTT. Residues: CASSLVGKLAVGTEAFF.

The chain joins TRBV7-9 to TRBJ1-2; possible D gene TRBD1, 6 bases. Trimming removed 5 bases from V and 4 bases from J, with 14 bases in between. Germline lookup yields CDR1 SEHNR and CDR2 FQNEAQ (reference sequence). CDR3 length: 14 residues. CDR3: CASSEQGLAYGYTF. Written as DNA, the CDR3 is TGTGCCAGCAGCGAACAGGGTCTGGCCTATGGCTACACCTTC.

This clone was seen a single time. This chain connects TRBV6-5 to TRBJ1-2; 11 bases map to TRBD1. The CDR3 consists of 15 residues. Trimming removed 9 bases from V and 4 bases from J; junction bases left unmatched: 10. Germline V gene data show CDR1 as MNHEY and CDR2 as SVGAGI. The CDR3, as DNA: TGTGCCAGTTGGACAGGGGGCGGGTCCCTCTATGGCTACACCTTC. As protein: CASWTGGGSLYGYTF.

The chain is built from TRBV7-2 and TRBJ1-3; D unclear. Germline values: CDR1 SGHTA, CDR2 FQGNSA. The V and J ends lost 5 bases and 2 bases respectively, with 10 bases between them. This CDR3 has 14 amino acids. The chain's CDR3 is CASSTQDAGNTIYF. For the CDR3, the DNA is TGTGCCAGCAGCACGCAGGACGCTGGAAACACCATATATTTT. Combining the CDR3 with reference TRBV7-2 and TRBJ1-3 gives the whole variable domain GAGVSQSPSNKVTEKGKDVELRCDPISGHTALYWYRQSLGQGLEFLIYFQGNSAPDKSGLPSDRFSAERTGGSVSTLTIQRTQQEDSAVYLCASSTQDAGNTIYFGEGSWLTVV.

The J gene is TRBJ1-1, the V gene TRBV18; no clear D gene. V was shortened by 2 bases and J by 5 bases, with 9 bases between the two germline ends. The germline V gene encodes CDR1 KGHSH and CDR2 LQKENI. The CDR3 spans 13 residues. This chain's CDR3 is CASSPLAGTEAFF. The CDR3 bases are TGTGCCAGCTCACCATTGGCGGGAACTGAAGCTTTCTTT.

This sequence joins TRBV9 and TRBJ2-6; D possibly corresponds to TRBD1 (5 bases). The CDR3 covers 16 residues. Per the germline V gene, CDR1 is SGDLS and CDR2 is YYNGEE. Trimming removed 4 bases from V and 2 bases from J, with 13 bases in between. Here the CDR3 DNA reads TGTGCCAGCAGCCCCCAGGGTGTAACTGGGGCCAACGTCCTGACTTTC. It encodes CASSPQGVTGANVLTF. Using reference TRBV9 and TRBJ2-6 for the parts outside the CDR3, the full variable domain is DSGVTQTPKHLITATGQRVTLRCSPRSGDLSVYWYQQSLDQGLQFLIQYYNGEERAKGNILERFSAQQFPDLHSELNLSSLELGDSALYFCASSPQGVTGANVLTFGAGSRLTVL.

The chain is built from TRBV2 and TRBJ1-6; D unresolved. This CDR3 has 14 amino acids. V was pared by 2 bases and J by 9 bases, with 11 bases between. Per germline, CDR1 SNHLY and CDR2 FYNNEI. CDR3 DNA: TGTGCCAGCAGTGAAAGGGTTATCGGTTCACCCCTCCACTTT. It is translated as CASSERVIGSPLHF.

V and J are TRBV27 and TRBJ2-1; 8 nucleotides align to TRBD2. The CDR3 contains 14 residues. Germline CDR1 and CDR2: MNHEY and SMNVEV (reference sequence). J was trimmed by 8 bases and V by 2 bases; bases with no gene match: 5. This CDR3 reads CASSLTGGRDEQFF. The CDR3 nucleotides read TGTGCCAGCAGTTTAACGGGGGGGCGCGATGAGCAGTTCTTC.

The V call is TRBV5-1, the J call TRBJ1-2; 8 bases are shared with TRBD1. Germline trimming cut 4 bases from V and 8 bases from J; bases unmatched to any gene: 10. The CDR3 sequence is 14 residues long. In germline, CDR1 is SGHRS, CDR2 YFSETQ. CDR3 DNA: TGCGCCAGCAGCGATCCGGACAGGGTAAAAGGCTACACCTTC. Encoded protein: CASSDPDRVKGYTF.

This sequence joins TRBV19 and TRBJ2-6; maybe TRBD1 (6 bases). Trimming stripped 5 bases from V and 0 bases from J, with 14 bases between. The CDR3 sequence is 17 residues long. Germline lookup yields CDR1 LNHDA and CDR2 SQIVND (reference sequence). The CDR3 coding sequence is TGTGCCAGTAGTGTAGGACAGTATCTCTCTGGGGCCAACGTCCTGACTTTC. It encodes CASSVGQYLSGANVLTF. The full variable domain, with the rest looked up from reference TRBV19 and TRBJ2-6, is DGGITQSPKYLFRKEGQNVTLSCEQNLNHDAMYWYRQDPGQGLRLIYYSQIVNDFQKGDIAEGYSVSREKKESFPLTVTSAQKNPTAFYLCASSVGQYLSGANVLTFGAGSRLTVL.

The chain links TRBV7-9 to TRBJ1-1; D unclear. V was clipped by 2 bases and J by 5 bases, with 12 bases between them. Germline V lookup: CDR1 SEHNR, CDR2 FQNEAQ (reference sequence). The CDR3 is 14 residues long. CDR3 residues: CASSLSSLSTEAFF. The CDR3 bases are TGTGCCAGCAGCTTAAGCTCGCTAAGTACTGAAGCTTTCTTT. Using reference TRBV7-9 and TRBJ1-1 for the parts outside the CDR3, the full variable domain is DTGVSQNPRHKITKRGQNVTFRCDPISEHNRLYWYRQTLGQGPEFLTYFQNEAQLEKSRLLSDRFSAERPKGSFSTLEIQRTEQGDSAMYLCASSLSSLSTEAFFGQGTRLTVV.